Presented here are 10 T cell receptor beta chains from one specimen sequenced in a study of T-cell reconstitution after alpha-beta-depleted transplantation in children. The library targeted TCRbeta and was prepared with unique molecular identifiers. TCRdb reprocessed the PCR reads via MiXCR and lists one record per CDR3 protein. The sample has about 300,000 distinct CDR3 sequences; around 10% are singletons. Specimen: PBMCs, collected before TCRalphabeta/CD19-depleted stem cell transplant. These receptors all stem from a boy less than two years old with acute myeloid leukemia, due to receive a stem cell transplant.

This clonotype was counted many times. The chain links TRBV12-5 to TRBJ2-7, with D perhaps TRBD1 (6 bases). This CDR3 has 19 amino acids. V was pared by 3 bases and J by 0 bases, with 24 bases between. Germline assignment: CDR1 LGHNT and CDR2 FRNRAP. CDR3 bases: TGTGCTAGTGGTTTTTCCGGGACATTAGGGTTGGGGAGCTCCTACGAGCAGTACTTC. Amino acids: CASGFSGTLGLGSSYEQYF.

This clonotype was observed at least ten times. This sequence joins TRBV20-1 and TRBJ1-4; D gene uncertain. This CDR3 region has 15 residues. CDR1 and CDR2 from the germline V gene are DFQATT and SNEGSKA (reference sequence). Trimming shortened V by 0 bases and J by 2 bases, and 10 bases separated the two germline ends. For the CDR3, the DNA is TGCAGTGCTAGAGAGGGCGACGGGACTAATGAAAAACTGTTTTTT. This encodes CSAREGDGTNEKLFF.

In its sample, this clonotype was seen a few times. The CDR3 bases are TGTGCCATCAGTGGGTTCTCGGGGGAGGACTACAATGAGCAGTTCTTC. Its protein product is CAISGFSGEDYNEQFF. The chain employs TRBV10-3 and TRBJ2-1; weak D call: TRBD2 (6 bases). CDR1 is ENHRY, CDR2 SYGVKD, per germline. Between the trimmed V and J ends, which lost 4 bases and 3 bases, there was a span of 16 bases. The length of the CDR3 is 16 residues.

This clonotype has a handful of counts. V and J are TRBV20-1 and TRBJ2-2; D is possibly TRBD2 (5 bases). CDR3 length: 12 residues. Germline lookup yields CDR1 DFQATT and CDR2 SNEGSKA (reference sequence). V was shortened by 6 bases and J by 4 bases, with 9 bases between the two germline ends. The CDR3 spells CSAYRGTGELFF. Here the CDR3 DNA reads TGCAGTGCGTACCGGGGCACCGGGGAGCTGTTTTTT.

This clonotype appeared many times. The chain links TRBV12-3 or TRBV12-4 to TRBJ2-3; D remains unclear. Deletions cut 7 bases from V and 2 bases from J, with 10 bases between. The CDR3 runs 13 residues. The CDR3 nucleotides read TGTGCCAGCATTCCTAGGTTCACAGATACGCAGTATTTT. Amino acid sequence: CASIPRFTDTQYF.

There are many counts of this clonotype. The rearrangement uses TRBV12-3 or TRBV12-4 and TRBJ1-2, with TRBD1 matching over 7 bases. CDR3 length equals 15 residues. The V segment lost 3 bases and the J segment 1 base; nucleotides outside the gene matches: 5. The CDR3 coding sequence is TGTGCCAGCAGTTTCGACAGGGAGGGTAACTATGGCTACACCTTC. Its translation is CASSFDREGNYGYTF.

The genes are TRBV6-1 and TRBJ2-7; D may match TRBD1 or TRBD2 (6 bases each). V shed 3 bases and J shed 1 base, with 10 bases lying between them. The CDR3 is 14 amino acids. Germline V gives CDR1 MNHNS, CDR2 SASEGT. The CDR3, as DNA: TGTGCCAGCAGTGATCGGGGGCCGTCCTACGAGCAGTACTTC. Amino acid sequence: CASSDRGPSYEQYF.

The chain combines TRBV29-1 with TRBJ2-2; D tentatively fits TRBD1 or TRBD2 (5 bases each). CDR3 length: 15 residues. Looked up from germline, CDR1 is SQVTM and CDR2 is ANQGSEA. The V and J ends lost 0 bases and 5 bases respectively, with 13 bases between them. In DNA form, the CDR3 reads TGCAGCGTTGAAGATAGAGGGGCAGTGACCGGGGAGCTGTTTTTT. The encoded protein is CSVEDRGAVTGELFF.

This clonotype was seen a handful of times. The CDR3 DNA reads as TGTGCCATCTGCCCCACGCCGGGGACTAGCGGGAGAGGCGATGAGCAGTTCTTC. Its protein is CAICPTPGTSGRGDEQFF. The chain links TRBV2 to TRBJ2-1, with 14 bases aligning to TRBD2. CDR3 length: 18 amino acids. The germline V gene encodes CDR1 SNHLY and CDR2 FYNNEI. With V trimmed by 10 bases and J by 8 bases, 19 bases remained unmatched.

The table lists this clonotype with many counts. The chain employs TRBV5-1 and TRBJ2-7; D is unclear. V was clipped by 0 bases and J by 7 bases, with 8 bases between them. Germline CDR1 and CDR2: SGHRS and YFSETQ. The CDR3 loop spans 12 amino acids. CDR3 residues: CASSLAASEQYF. For the CDR3, the DNA is TGCGCCAGCAGCTTGGCGGCCAGTGAGCAGTACTTC.